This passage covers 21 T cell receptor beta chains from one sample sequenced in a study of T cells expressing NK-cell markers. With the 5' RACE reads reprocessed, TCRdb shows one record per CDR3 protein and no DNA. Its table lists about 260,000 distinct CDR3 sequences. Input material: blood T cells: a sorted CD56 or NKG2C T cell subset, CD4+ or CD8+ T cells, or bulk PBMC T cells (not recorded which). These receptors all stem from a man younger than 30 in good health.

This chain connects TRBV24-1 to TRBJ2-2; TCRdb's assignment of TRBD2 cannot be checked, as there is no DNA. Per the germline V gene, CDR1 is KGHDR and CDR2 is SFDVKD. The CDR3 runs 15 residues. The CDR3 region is CATSGLARNTGELFF.

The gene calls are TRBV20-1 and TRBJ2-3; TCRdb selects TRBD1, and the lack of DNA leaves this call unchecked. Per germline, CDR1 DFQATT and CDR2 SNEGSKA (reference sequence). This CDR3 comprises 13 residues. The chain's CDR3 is CSARAAGADTQYF.

This CDR3 reads CASSLGQSYTDTQYF. The chain has TRBV7-2 and TRBJ2-3; with no DNA, the TCRdb D assignment of TRBD1 cannot be verified. The CDR3 loop spans 15 amino acids. Germline V CDR1 and CDR2: SGHTA, FQGNSA.

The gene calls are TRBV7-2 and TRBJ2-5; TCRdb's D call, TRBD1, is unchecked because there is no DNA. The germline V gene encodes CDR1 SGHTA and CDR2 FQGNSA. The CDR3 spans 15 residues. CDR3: CASSPDRPAQETQYF.

CDR3 in amino acids: CSAPNLGPTDTQYF. The rearrangement links TRBV20-1 to TRBJ2-3; TCRdb gives TRBD1 as the D gene, but with no DNA this cannot be confirmed. Looked up from germline, CDR1 is DFQATT and CDR2 is SNEGSKA (reference sequence). This CDR3 has 14 residues.

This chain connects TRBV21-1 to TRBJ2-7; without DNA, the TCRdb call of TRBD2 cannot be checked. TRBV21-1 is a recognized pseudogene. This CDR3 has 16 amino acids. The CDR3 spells CASSKKAGGGNYEQYF.

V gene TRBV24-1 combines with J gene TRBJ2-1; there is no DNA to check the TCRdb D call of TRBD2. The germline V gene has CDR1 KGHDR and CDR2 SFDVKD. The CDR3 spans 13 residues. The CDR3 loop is CATSGSPYNEQFF.

This chain's CDR3 is CASSSLAKSEQYF. The chain uses TRBV12-3 or TRBV12-4 and TRBJ2-7; TCRdb picks TRBD2, but there is no DNA to check that call. The CDR3 totals 13 residues.

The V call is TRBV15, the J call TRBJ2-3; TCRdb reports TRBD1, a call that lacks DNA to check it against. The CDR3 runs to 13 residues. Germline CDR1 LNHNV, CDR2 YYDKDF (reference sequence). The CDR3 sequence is CATSRDRGRTQYF.

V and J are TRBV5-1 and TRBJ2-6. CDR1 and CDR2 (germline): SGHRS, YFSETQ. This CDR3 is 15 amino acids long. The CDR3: CASSLGRSGANVLTF.

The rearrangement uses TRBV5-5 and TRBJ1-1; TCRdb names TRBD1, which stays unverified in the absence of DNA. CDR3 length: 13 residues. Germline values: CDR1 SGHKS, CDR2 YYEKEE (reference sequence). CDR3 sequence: CASSITGKTEAFF. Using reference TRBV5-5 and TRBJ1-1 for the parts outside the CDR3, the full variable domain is DAGVTQSPTHLIKTRGQQVTLRCSPISGHKSVSWYQQVLGQGPQFIFQYYEKEERGRGNFPDRFSARQFPNYSSELNVNALLLGDSALYLCASSITGKTEAFFGQGTRLTVV.

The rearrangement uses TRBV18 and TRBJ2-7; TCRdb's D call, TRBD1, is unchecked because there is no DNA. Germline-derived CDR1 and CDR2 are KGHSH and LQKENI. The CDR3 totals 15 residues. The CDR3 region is CASSRGQSEAYEQYF. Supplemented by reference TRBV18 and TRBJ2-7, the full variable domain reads NAGVMQNPRHLVRRRGQEARLRCSPMKGHSHVYWYRQLPEEGLKFMVYLQKENIIDESGMPKERFSAEFPKEGPSILRIQQVVRGDSAAYFCASSRGQSEAYEQYFGPGTRLTVT.

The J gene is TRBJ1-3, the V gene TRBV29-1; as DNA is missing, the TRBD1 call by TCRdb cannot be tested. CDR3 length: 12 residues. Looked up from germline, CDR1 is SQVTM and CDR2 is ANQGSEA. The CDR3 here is CSTQDAGNTIYF.

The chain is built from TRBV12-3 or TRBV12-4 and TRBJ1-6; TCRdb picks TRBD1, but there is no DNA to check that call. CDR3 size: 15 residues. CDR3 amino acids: CASSRDLRSDSPLHF.

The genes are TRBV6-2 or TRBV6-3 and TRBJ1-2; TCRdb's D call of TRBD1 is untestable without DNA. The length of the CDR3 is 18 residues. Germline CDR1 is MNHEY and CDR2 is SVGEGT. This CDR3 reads CASSYWSAAVGTTYGYTF.

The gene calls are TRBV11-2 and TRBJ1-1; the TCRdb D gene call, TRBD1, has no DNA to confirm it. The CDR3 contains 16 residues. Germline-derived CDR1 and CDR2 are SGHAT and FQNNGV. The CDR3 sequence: CASSSTRGSPRVGAFF.

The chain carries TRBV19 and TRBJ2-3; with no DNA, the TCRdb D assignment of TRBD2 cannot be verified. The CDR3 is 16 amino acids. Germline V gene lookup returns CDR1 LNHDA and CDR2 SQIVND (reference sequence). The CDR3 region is CASSIRGSGFTDTQYF. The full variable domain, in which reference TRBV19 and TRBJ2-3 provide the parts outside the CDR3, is DGGITQSPKYLFRKEGQNVTLSCEQNLNHDAMYWYRQDPGQGLRLIYYSQIVNDFQKGDIAEGYSVSREKKESFPLTVTSAQKNPTAFYLCASSIRGSGFTDTQYFGPGTRLTVL.

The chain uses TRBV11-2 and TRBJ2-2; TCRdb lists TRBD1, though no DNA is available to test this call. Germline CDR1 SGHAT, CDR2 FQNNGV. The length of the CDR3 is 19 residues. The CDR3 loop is CASNPPGNRGARNTGELFF. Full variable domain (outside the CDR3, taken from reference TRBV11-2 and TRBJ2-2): EAGVAQSPRYKIIEKRQSVAFWCNPISGHATLYWYQQILGQGPKLLIQFQNNGVVDDSQLPKDRFSAERLKGVDSTLKIQPAKLEDSAVYLCASNPPGNRGARNTGELFFGEGSRLTVL.

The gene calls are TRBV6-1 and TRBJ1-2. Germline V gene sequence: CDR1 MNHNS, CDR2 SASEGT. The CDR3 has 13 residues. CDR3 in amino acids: CASYRGHNYGYTF.

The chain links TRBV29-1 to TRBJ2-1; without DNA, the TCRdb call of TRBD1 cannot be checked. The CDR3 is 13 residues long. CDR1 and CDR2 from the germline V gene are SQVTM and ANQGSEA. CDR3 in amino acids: CSVQSDRGNEQFF.

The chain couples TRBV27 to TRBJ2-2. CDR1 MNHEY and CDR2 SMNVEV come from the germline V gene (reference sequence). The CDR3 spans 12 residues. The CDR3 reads CASSYETGELFF.